The next 7 T cell receptor beta chains were all read from a single sample in a study of Ad26.COV2.S vaccination and SARS-CoV-2 variants (TCRdb year 2021). The method was the immunoSEQ multiplex PCR assay. TCRdb took over this immuneACCESS table, retaining in-frame rearrangements with V and J assigned. Such tables are incomplete; in checked studies, under half of the missing clones stem from an unresolved V gene, and the remainder is unexplained. The table for this sample lists roughly 350,000 clones; around 90% of them were counted only once. 6.4% of the sample is in the top ten clones. The treatment or condition label, read with the paper, signifies: around 19 received Ad26.COV2.S at low or high dose, single or two shots; about 5 received placebo; per-sample allocation not given. Repertoires of vaccine and placebo recipients were sequenced from samples taken on day 63 after the first injection.

The sample was peripheral blood, taken in a trial of Ad26.COV2.S vaccine versus placebo. These receptor sequences come from a person between 18 and 59 years old who received the Ad26.COV2.S COVID-19 vaccine or a placebo.

This chain uses TRBV24-1 with TRBJ1-1; D gene ambiguous. CDR1 is KGHDR, CDR2 SFDVKD, per germline. Trimming shortened V by 1 base and J by 3 bases, and 5 bases separated the two germline ends. The CDR3 has 13 amino acids. The DNA for the CDR3 is TGTGCCACCAGTGATTTACTGGACACTGAAGCTTTCTTT. Its translation: CATSDLLDTEAFF.

CDR3 region: CASSEEGTEAFF. In DNA, the CDR3 is TGTGCCAGCAGTGAGGAGGGCACTGAAGCTTTCTTT. The gene calls are TRBV2 and TRBJ1-1; no firm D call. Germline V gene lookup returns CDR1 SNHLY and CDR2 FYNNEI. V was trimmed by 3 bases and J by 4 bases, leaving 6 bases between them. The CDR3 is 12 amino acids.

The chain has TRBV7-2 and TRBJ2-7; no definite D call. V lost 5 bases and J 8 bases, leaving 25 bases between the germline ends. This CDR3 comprises 16 residues. Germline CDR1 SGHTA, CDR2 FQGNSA. CDR3 loop: CASSLRQAASPGKQYF. Written as DNA, the CDR3 is TGTGCCAGCAGCCTCCGCCAGGCGGCATCCCCTGGGAAGCAGTACTTC.

CDR3 sequence: CASLPDRIDGYTF. CDR3 nucleotides: TGTGCCAGCTTACCGGACAGGATCGATGGCTACACCTTC. This sequence joins TRBV18 and TRBJ1-2; 7 nucleotides match TRBD1. The germline V gene encodes CDR1 KGHSH and CDR2 LQKENI. The length of the CDR3 is 13 residues. The junction had 8 bases not matched to a gene; V was cut back by 7 bases and J by 6 bases.

This clone has at least ten counts. This chain uses TRBV6-4 with TRBJ2-3, with 14 bases fitting TRBD2. Per germline, CDR1 MRHNA and CDR2 SNTAGT. V shed 4 bases and J 6 bases; nucleotides not matched to a gene: 3. The CDR3 contains 15 residues. CDR3 in DNA: TGTGCCAGCAGTGCGACTAGCGGGGGGGCGGATACGCAGTATTTT. This gives the protein CASSATSGGADTQYF.

The rearrangement joins TRBV7-3 to TRBJ1-4; the D gene is possibly TRBD1 (5 bases). The germline gives CDR1 SGHTA, CDR2 FQGTGA. The CDR3 is 15 amino acids. Trimming left V 1 base short and J 5 bases short, with 11 bases between. This chain's CDR3 is CASSLRRGGNEKLFF. The CDR3 DNA follows: TGTGCCAGCAGCTTAAGAAGGGGCGGGAATGAAAAACTGTTTTTT.

The CDR3 here is CASSLSVSAKDIQYF. The CDR3 nucleotides read TGTGCCAGCAGCTTATCGGTGTCAGCCAAGGACATTCAGTACTTC. V is TRBV11-1 and J is TRBJ2-4; D remains unclear. The CDR3 runs 15 residues. Germline loops: CDR1 SGHAT, CDR2 FQDESV (reference sequence). V lost 2 bases to trimming and J lost 8 bases, with 16 bases between them.